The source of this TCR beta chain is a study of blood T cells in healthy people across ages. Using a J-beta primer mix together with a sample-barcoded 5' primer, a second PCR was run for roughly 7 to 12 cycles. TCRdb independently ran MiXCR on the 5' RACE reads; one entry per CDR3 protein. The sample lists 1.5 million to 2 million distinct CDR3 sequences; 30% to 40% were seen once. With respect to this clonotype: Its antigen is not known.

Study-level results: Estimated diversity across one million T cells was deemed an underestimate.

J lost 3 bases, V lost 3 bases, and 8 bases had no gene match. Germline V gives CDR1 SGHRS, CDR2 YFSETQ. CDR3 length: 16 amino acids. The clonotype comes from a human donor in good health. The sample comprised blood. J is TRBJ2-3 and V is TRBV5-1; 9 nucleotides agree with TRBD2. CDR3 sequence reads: CASSWGRLAETDTQYF. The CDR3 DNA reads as TGCGCCAGCAGCTGGGGCCGACTAGCGGAAACAGATACGCAGTATTTT.